This entry is about one T cell receptor (beta chain). The data belong to a study of blood T cell repertoires in COVID-19. The overall study: The study drew acute and convalescent COVID-19 samples from the United States, Italy and Spain. PBMCs, B-cell-depleted T cells, or T cells were the source of the cDNA or gDNA that made up the material.

In the authors' methods: Amplified reference gene primers provided the basis for estimating nucleated cell counts. The data were produced by immunoSEQ multiplex PCR, yet TCRdb's version contains in-frame clones alone and is incomplete. The DNA gave D and trimming, while V, J and clone size come from that table. The table lists about 60,000 clones, about 91% of them singletons, with around an eighth in the top ten. The CDR3 spans 17 residues. Germline V gene sequence: CDR1 KGHSH, CDR2 LQKENI. Trimming removed 3 bases from V and 4 bases from J; junction bases left unmatched: 6. V is TRBV18 and J is TRBJ1-6; TRBD1 matches at 10 bases. The TCR comes from a woman aged 60-70 years with active COVID-19. Sequenced: peripheral blood. DNA for the CDR3: TGTGCCAGCTCACCCCCGGGACAGGGGATATATAATTCACCCCTCCACTTT. Translating gives CASSPPGQGIYNSPLHF.